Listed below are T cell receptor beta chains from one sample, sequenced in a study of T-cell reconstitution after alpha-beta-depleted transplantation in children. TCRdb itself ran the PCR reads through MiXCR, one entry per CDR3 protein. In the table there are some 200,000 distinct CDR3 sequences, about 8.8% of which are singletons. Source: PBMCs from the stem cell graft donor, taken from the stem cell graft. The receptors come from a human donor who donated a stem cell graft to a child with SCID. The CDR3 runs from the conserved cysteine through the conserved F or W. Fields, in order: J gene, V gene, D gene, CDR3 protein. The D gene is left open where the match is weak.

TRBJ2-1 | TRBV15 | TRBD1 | CATSRGKGTGLTSNEQFF
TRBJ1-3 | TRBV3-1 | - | CASSLQGNAGNTIYF
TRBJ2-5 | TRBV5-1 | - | CASSLVRGEETQYF
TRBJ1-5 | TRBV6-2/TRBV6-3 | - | CASSYRQTSDQPQHF
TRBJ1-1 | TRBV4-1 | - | CASSARLNTEAFF
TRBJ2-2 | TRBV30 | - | CAWSPYVLGELFF
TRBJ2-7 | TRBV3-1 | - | CASSQHPGTSYEQYF
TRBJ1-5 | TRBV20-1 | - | CSASGSPEDQPQHF
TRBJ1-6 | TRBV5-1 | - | CASSPLRGGESPLHF
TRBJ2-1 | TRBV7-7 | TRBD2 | CASSPTSGVSSYNEQFF
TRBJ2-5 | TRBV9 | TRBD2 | CASSTSGGRQETQYF
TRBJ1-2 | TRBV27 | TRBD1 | CASSFGQGGGYTF
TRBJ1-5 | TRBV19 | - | CASRQSQGLVQPQHF
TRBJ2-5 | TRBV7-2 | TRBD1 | CASSNMTGQETQYF
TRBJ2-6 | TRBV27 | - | CASSFYPIGSHGANVLTF
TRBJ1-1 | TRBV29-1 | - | CSVAPGDTEAFF
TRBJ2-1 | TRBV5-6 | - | CASSLGRTAYNEQFF
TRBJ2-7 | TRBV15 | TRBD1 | CATSRSQGAIYEQYF
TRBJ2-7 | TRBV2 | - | CASSVAEITYEQYF
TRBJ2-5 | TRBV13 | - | CASSQRLAKRGGQGETQYF